This passage covers 19 T cell receptor beta chains from one sample sequenced in a study of blood T cell repertoires in COVID-19. The method was immunoSEQ multiplex PCR; TCRdb's version includes in-frame clones alone and lacks a portion of them. The data contain some 67,000 clones, around nine tenths of them singletons. Sequencing was done on a sample of peripheral blood. These TCRs come from a woman of 80 years or more with acute or convalescent COVID-19.

This clone was seen only once. J is TRBJ2-1 and V is TRBV10-3; 10 bases match TRBD2. Germline CDR1 and CDR2: ENHRY and SYGVKD. The CDR3 has 15 amino acids. The trim removed 0 bases at V and 8 bases at J, leaving 4 bases unmatched. The CDR3 nucleotides read TGTGCCATCAGTGAGTCTACTAGCGGGGCACATGAGCAGTTCTTC. Translated: CAISESTSGAHEQFF.

The genes are TRBV6-5 and TRBJ2-3; 8 positions agree with TRBD1. Germline trimming cut 6 bases from V and 0 bases from J; bases unmatched to any gene: 5. Germline V gene data show CDR1 as MNHEY and CDR2 as SVGAGI. The CDR3 is made up of 15 amino acids. The CDR3 coding sequence is TGTGCCAGCAGAGATACAGGGGGAAGCACAGATACGCAGTATTTT. Amino acid sequence: CASRDTGGSTDTQYF.

The chain links TRBV5-1 to TRBJ1-5; D might be TRBD1 (6 bases). The CDR3 consists of 15 residues. The V gene's germline CDR1 is SGHRS and CDR2 YFSETQ. V was cut by 1 base and J by 0 bases, with 8 bases left in between. This CDR3 reads CASSLTGNSNQPQHF. CDR3 in DNA: TGCGCCAGCAGCTTGACAGGGAATAGCAATCAGCCCCAGCATTTT.

The rearrangement links TRBV28 to TRBJ1-2; 8 bases line up with TRBD1. CDR1 MDHEN and CDR2 SYDVKM come from the germline V gene. This CDR3 comprises 16 residues. With V trimmed by 6 bases and J by 7 bases, 16 bases remained unmatched. CDR3 nucleotides: TGTGCCAGCAGCCCTACCGCGGGGACAGGTACTCGTGGCTACACCTTC. This translates into CASSPTAGTGTRGYTF.

This chain uses TRBV6-5 with TRBJ1-4, with 9 bases fitting TRBD1. The CDR3 sequence is 14 residues long. CDR1 and CDR2 (germline): MNHEY, SVGAGI. V trimming: 4 bases; J trimming: 17 bases; junction bases outside the gene matches: 14. CDR3 in amino acids: CASSSSGTGPPNFF. The DNA for the CDR3 is TGTGCCAGCAGTTCCTCCGGGACAGGGCCGCCCAATTTTTTT.

V is TRBV12-3 or TRBV12-4 and J is TRBJ1-1, with D perhaps matching TRBD1 (6 bases). Trimming pared 3 bases from V and 4 bases from J, leaving 9 bases between. CDR3 length: 13 amino acids. CDR3 in DNA: TGTGCCAGCAGTTTCGAGGGGGTCACTGAAGCTTTCTTT. Translating gives CASSFEGVTEAFF.

V is TRBV5-8 and J is TRBJ2-7; D perhaps matches TRBD2 (5 bases). Trimming took 2 bases from V and 6 from J, leaving 12 bases between them. The CDR3 extends over 13 amino acids. The germline V gene encodes CDR1 SGHTS and CDR2 YDEGEE. This CDR3 reads CASSFQTKGEQYF. The CDR3 nucleotides are TGTGCCAGCAGCTTCCAGACTAAGGGCGAGCAGTACTTC.

The V and J genes are TRBV15 and TRBJ2-5, with TRBD2 matching over 10 bases. Germline V gene sequence: CDR1 LNHNV, CDR2 YYDKDF (reference sequence). The CDR3 covers 17 residues. The V segment lost 2 bases and the J segment 2 bases; nucleotides outside the gene matches: 8. The CDR3 spells CATSRLAGVRMQETQYF. The CDR3 nucleotides read TGTGCCACCAGCAGACTAGCGGGAGTCAGGATGCAAGAGACCCAGTACTTC.

The CDR3 coding sequence is TGTGCCAGCAGCAAAAGAACCCTATCAGCGGGGGGGAGAGAGACCCAGTACTTC. Amino acid sequence: CASSKRTLSAGGRETQYF. This chain joins TRBV7-8 and TRBJ2-5; 10 bases match TRBD2. The CDR3 runs 18 residues. The germline CDR1 and CDR2 sequences are SGHVS and FQNEAQ. V was clipped by 5 bases and J by 4 bases; unmatched bases: 16.

The rearrangement links TRBV7-9 to TRBJ1-6; D ambiguous. This CDR3 is 14 amino acids long. V lost 5 bases to trimming and J lost 1 base, with 6 bases between them. Germline-derived CDR1 and CDR2 are SEHNR and FQNEAQ (reference sequence). CDR3 nucleotides: TGTGCCAGCAGCGCGGGATCCTATAATTCACCCCTCCACTTT. As protein: CASSAGSYNSPLHF. Full variable domain (missing parts from reference TRBV7-9 and TRBJ1-6): DTGVSQNPRHKITKRGQNVTFRCDPISEHNRLYWYRQTLGQGPEFLTYFQNEAQLEKSRLLSDRFSAERPKGSFSTLEIQRTEQGDSAMYLCASSAGSYNSPLHFGNGTRLTVT.

The chain joins TRBV10-3 to TRBJ1-5; possible D gene TRBD1, 5 bases. The CDR3 runs 14 residues. CDR1 and CDR2 (germline): ENHRY, SYGVKD. The V end lost 11 bases, the J end lost 0 bases, and 14 bases lay between the germline ends. The CDR3, as DNA: TGTGCCGCAGGGCGAGCTTATAGCAATCAGCCCCAGCATTTT. It yields the protein CAAGRAYSNQPQHF.

The chain recombines TRBV7-9 with TRBJ1-3; D may be TRBD1 (6 bases). This CDR3 comprises 13 residues. Germline CDR1 and CDR2: SEHNR and FQNEAQ (reference sequence). V shed 11 bases and J shed 2 bases, with 13 bases lying between them. CDR3 in amino acids: CAEADSAGNTIYF. DNA of the CDR3: TGTGCCGAAGCGGACAGTGCTGGAAACACCATATATTTT.

J is TRBJ2-3 and V is TRBV14, with a weak D call TRBD2 (6 bases). From germline, CDR1 is SGHDN and CDR2 FVKESK. The ends were cut back, 0 bases at V and 1 base at J, with 8 bases in the middle. CDR3 length equals 15 residues. The chain's CDR3 is CASSQEGRRTDTQYF. CDR3 nucleotide sequence: TGTGCCAGCAGCCAAGAAGGGAGGCGCACAGATACGCAGTATTTT.

This rearrangement joins TRBV5-1 to TRBJ2-1, with D possibly matching TRBD2 (5 bases). Germline V gene data show CDR1 as SGHRS and CDR2 as YFSETQ. CDR3 length: 13 residues. Trimming took 4 bases from V and 6 from J, leaving 11 bases between them. In DNA, the CDR3 is TGCGCCAGCAGCAACCCTAGCTCCAATGAGCAGTTCTTC. Protein: CASSNPSSNEQFF.

The V gene is TRBV27, the J gene TRBJ2-3; no clear D gene. Trimming cost V 6 bases and J 2 bases, with 6 bases left between them. CDR1 and CDR2 from the germline V gene are MNHEY and SMNVEV (reference sequence). This CDR3 comprises 12 residues. The CDR3 region has the DNA TGTGCCAGCAGCCACTTCACAGATACGCAGTATTTT. It codes for CASSHFTDTQYF.

V and J are TRBV7-9 and TRBJ1-4, with unresolved D. Trimming removed 2 bases at V and 0 bases at J, with 10 bases between. Germline V CDR1 and CDR2: SEHNR, FQNEAQ (reference sequence). The CDR3 consists of 16 residues. The CDR3 coding sequence is TGTGCCAGCAGCTTAAGATTGGGCGCAACTAATGAAAAACTGTTTTTT. Amino acid sequence: CASSLRLGATNEKLFF.

The genes are TRBV28 and TRBJ1-6; tentatively, D is TRBD1 (5 bases). The V and J ends lost 7 bases and 4 bases respectively, with 11 bases between them. Germline-derived CDR1 and CDR2 are MDHEN and SYDVKM. The CDR3 totals 14 residues. The CDR3 DNA sequence: TGTGCCAGCACCCGATGGACATATAATTCACCCCTCCACTTT. Its protein is CASTRWTYNSPLHF.

The rearrangement links TRBV28 to TRBJ2-5, with 10 bases identical to TRBD2. Per germline, CDR1 MDHEN and CDR2 SYDVKM. V gave up 2 bases and J gave up 5 bases; unmatched junction bases: 5. The CDR3 has 15 residues. For the CDR3, the DNA is TGTGCCAGCAGTTTAGCCCTAGCGGGGGTTGAGACCCAGTACTTC. Residues: CASSLALAGVETQYF. The variable domain in full, with the rest retrieved from reference TRBV28 and TRBJ2-5, is DVKVTQSSRYLVKRTGEKVFLECVQDMDHENMFWYRQDPGLGLRLIYFSYDVKMKEKGDIPEGYSVSREKKERFSLILESASTNQTSMYLCASSLALAGVETQYFGPGTRLLVL.

This chain uses TRBV6-5 with TRBJ2-1; tentative D call: TRBD2 (7 bases). The CDR3 is made up of 16 amino acids. V gave up 3 bases and J gave up 7 bases, with 19 bases separating them. Per germline, CDR1 MNHEY and CDR2 SVGAGI. CDR3 sequence reads: CASSYPLGGGANEQFF. CDR3 DNA: TGTGCCAGCAGTTATCCCCTAGGAGGGGGGGCGAATGAGCAGTTCTTC.